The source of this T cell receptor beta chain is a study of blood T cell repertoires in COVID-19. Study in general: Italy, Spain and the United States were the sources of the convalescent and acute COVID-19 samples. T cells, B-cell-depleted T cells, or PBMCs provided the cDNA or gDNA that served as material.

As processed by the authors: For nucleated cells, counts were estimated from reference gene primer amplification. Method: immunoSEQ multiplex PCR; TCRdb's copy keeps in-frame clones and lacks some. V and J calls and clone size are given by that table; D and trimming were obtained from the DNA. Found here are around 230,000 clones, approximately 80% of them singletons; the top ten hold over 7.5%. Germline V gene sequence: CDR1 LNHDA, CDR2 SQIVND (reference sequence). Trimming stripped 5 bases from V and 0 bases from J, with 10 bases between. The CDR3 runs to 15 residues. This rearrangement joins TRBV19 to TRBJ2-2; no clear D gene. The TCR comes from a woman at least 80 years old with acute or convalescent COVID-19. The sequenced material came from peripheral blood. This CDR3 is CASSSSFANTGELFF. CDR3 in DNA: TGTGCCAGTAGTTCGAGCTTCGCGAACACCGGGGAGCTGTTTTTT.